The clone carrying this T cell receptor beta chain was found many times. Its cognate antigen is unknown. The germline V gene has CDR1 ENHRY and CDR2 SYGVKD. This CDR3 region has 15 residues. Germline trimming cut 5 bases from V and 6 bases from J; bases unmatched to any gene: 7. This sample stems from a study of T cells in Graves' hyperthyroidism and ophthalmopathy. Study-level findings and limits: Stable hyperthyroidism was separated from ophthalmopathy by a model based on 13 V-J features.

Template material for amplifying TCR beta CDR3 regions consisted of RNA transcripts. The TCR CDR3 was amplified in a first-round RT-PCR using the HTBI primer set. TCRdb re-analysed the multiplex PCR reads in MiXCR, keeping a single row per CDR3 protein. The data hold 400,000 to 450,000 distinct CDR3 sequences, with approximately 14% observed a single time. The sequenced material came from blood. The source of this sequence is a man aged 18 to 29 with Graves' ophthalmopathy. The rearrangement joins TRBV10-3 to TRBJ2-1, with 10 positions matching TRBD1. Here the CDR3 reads CAISSGTGVFNEQFF. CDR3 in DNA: TGTGCCATCAGTTCCGGGACAGGGGTATTCAATGAGCAGTTCTTC.